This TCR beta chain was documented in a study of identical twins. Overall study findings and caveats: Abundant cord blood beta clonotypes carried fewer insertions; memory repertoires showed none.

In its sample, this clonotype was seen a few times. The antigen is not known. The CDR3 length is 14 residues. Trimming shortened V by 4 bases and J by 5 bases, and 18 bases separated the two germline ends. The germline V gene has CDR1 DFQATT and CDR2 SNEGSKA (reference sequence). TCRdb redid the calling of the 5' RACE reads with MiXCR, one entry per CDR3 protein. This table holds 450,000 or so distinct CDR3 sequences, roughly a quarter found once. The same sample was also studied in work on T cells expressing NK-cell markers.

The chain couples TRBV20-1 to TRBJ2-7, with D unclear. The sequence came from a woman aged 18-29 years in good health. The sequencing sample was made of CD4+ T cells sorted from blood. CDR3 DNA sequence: TGCAGTGCTACCCGCGGCCTAGAGATAGACGAGCAGTACTTC. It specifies CSATRGLEIDEQYF.